Listed below are T cell receptor beta chains from one sample, sequenced in a study of blood T cell repertoires in COVID-19. Clones were read by immunoSEQ multiplex PCR, and TCRdb kept only the in-frame ones, dropping some. The sample yields some 150,000 clones, 70% to 85% seen once. Input material: peripheral blood. These receptors were obtained from a woman of 80 years or more in a cohort sampled during active or convalescent COVID-19. CDR3s include the opening cysteine and the closing phenylalanine or tryptophan. A D gene is named only where the DNA matches it firmly. Clone sizes are given selectively: once, few, many, or a class where the clone is expanded.

clone size | D gene | J gene | V gene | CDR3 protein | CDR3 DNA
. | . | TRBJ1-4 | TRBV27 | CASSALHGDKSEKLFF | TGTGCCAGCAGTGCCCTCCACGGGGACAAGAGTGAAAAACTGTTTTTT
. | TRBD2 | TRBJ2-1 | TRBV19 | CASSILAGGRYNEQFF | TGTGCCAGTAGTATTCTAGCGGGGGGGCGATACAATGAGCAGTTCTTC
once | TRBD1 | TRBJ1-1 | TRBV20-1 | CSASPDRGIVTEAFF | TGCAGTGCTAGTCCTGACAGGGGGATTGTGACTGAAGCTTTCTTT
. | . | TRBJ2-7 | TRBV6-5 | CASRSSSYEQYF | TGTGCCAGCAGATCGTCCTCCTACGAGCAGTACTTC
. | TRBD2 | TRBJ2-3 | TRBV6-2/TRBV6-3 | CASSSIAGGPSTDTQYF | TGTGCCAGCAGTTCCATAGCGGGGGGGCCTAGCACAGATACGCAGTATTTT
. | TRBD2 | TRBJ2-1 | TRBV6-5 | CASSKQRGGRDEQFF | TGTGCCAGCAGTAAACAGCGGGGGGGCCGCGATGAGCAGTTCTTC
once | . | TRBJ1-3 | TRBV7-9 | CASSLILAADSGNTIYF | TGTGCCAGCAGCTTAATCTTGGCGGCCGACTCCGGGAACACCATATATTTT
. | . | TRBJ2-3 | TRBV7-9 | CASSSPWGQGGELTDTQYF | TGTGCCAGCAGCTCGCCCTGGGGTCAAGGAGGGGAGCTCACAGATACGCAGTATTTT
. | . | TRBJ1-2 | TRBV15 | CATSRVSSWGPRNGYTF | TGTGCCACCAGCAGAGTATCCTCGTGGGGGCCCCGCAATGGCTACACCTTC
. | TRBD2 | TRBJ2-3 | TRBV6-5 | CASSYDSGVADTQYF | TGTGCCAGCAGTTACGATAGCGGGGTGGCAGATACGCAGTATTTT
. | . | TRBJ1-1 | TRBV18 | CASSPQREGPTEAFF | TGTGCCAGCTCACCCCAAAGGGAGGGACCCACTGAAGCTTTCTTT
. | . | TRBJ1-4 | TRBV7-2 | CASSQGGKVEKLFF | TGTGCCAGCAGCCAGGGAGGCAAGGTAGAAAAACTGTTTTTT
. | . | TRBJ2-2 | TRBV5-1 | CASVTGELFF | TGCGCCAGCGTGACAGGGGAGCTGTTTTTT
once | . | TRBJ1-1 | TRBV2 | CASSGPGVGPEAFF | TGTGCCAGCAGTGGGCCAGGGGTAGGCCCTGAAGCTTTCTTT
few | . | TRBJ1-6 | TRBV6-5 | CASKQGLSPLHF | TGTGCCAGCAAGCAGGGGCTATCACCCCTCCACTTT
. | . | TRBJ2-7 | TRBV2 | CASLKQGGPYEQYF | TGTGCCAGCCTTAAACAGGGTGGTCCCTACGAGCAGTACTTC
. | . | TRBJ2-1 | TRBV6-5 | CASTLRYNEQFF | TGTGCCAGCACCCTCCGTTACAATGAGCAGTTCTTC
once | . | TRBJ1-1 | TRBV4-2 | CASSQDPGGANTEAFF | TGTGCCAGCAGCCAAGATCCGGGGGGCGCGAACACTGAAGCTTTCTTT
. | . | TRBJ2-1 | TRBV7-6 | CASSLIRETTDWQFF | TGTGCCAGCAGCTTAATTCGGGAGACGACAGATTGGCAGTTCTTC
. | . | TRBJ1-5 | TRBV10-1 | CASRATTGPLNYSNQPQHF | TGCGCCAGCAGGGCTACGACAGGCCCGCTTAACTATAGCAATCAGCCCCAGCATTTT
many | . | TRBJ2-5 | TRBV7-9 | CASSKDSFGETQYF | TGTGCCAGCAGCAAGGACAGTTTTGGTGAGACCCAGTACTTC
. | . | TRBJ2-7 | TRBV6-1 | CASSDRGGDYEQYF | TGTGCCAGCAGTGACAGGGGAGGGGACTACGAGCAGTACTTC